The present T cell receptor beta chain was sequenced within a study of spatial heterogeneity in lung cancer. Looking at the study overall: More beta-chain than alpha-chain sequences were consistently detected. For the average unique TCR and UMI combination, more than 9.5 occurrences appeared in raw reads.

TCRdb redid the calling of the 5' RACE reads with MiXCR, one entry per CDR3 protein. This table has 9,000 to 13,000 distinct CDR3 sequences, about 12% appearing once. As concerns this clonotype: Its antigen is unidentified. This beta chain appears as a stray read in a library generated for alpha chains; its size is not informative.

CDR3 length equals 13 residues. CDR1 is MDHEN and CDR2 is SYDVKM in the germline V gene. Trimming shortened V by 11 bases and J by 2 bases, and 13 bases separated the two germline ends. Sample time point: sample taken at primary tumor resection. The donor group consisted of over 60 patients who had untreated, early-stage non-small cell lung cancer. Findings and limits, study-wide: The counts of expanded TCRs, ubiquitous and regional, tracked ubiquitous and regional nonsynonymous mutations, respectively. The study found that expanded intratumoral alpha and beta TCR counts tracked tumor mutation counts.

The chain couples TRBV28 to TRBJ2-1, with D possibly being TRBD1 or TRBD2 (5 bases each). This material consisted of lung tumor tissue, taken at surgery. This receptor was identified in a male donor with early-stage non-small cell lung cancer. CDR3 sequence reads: CALRDGAYNEQFF. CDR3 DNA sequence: TGTGCCCTCCGGGACGGAGCCTACAATGAGCAGTTCTTC.